These 10 T cell receptor beta chains originate from one sample sequenced in a study of blood T cell repertoires in COVID-19. Sequenced by immunoSEQ multiplex PCR; TCRdb stores in-frame clones only, minus some. The sample contains 130,000 to 150,000 clones, approximately 88% of which appear only once. Specimen: peripheral blood. All receptors come from a woman aged 45-65 years with acute or convalescent COVID-19.

In its sample, this clone was seen a few times. The J gene is TRBJ2-1, the V gene TRBV2, with unresolved D. The V end lost 8 bases, the J end lost 3 bases, and 11 bases lay between the germline ends. The CDR3 consists of 13 residues. The germline V gene has CDR1 SNHLY and CDR2 FYNNEI. The CDR3 bases are TGTGCCAGCGGAAAGGAGCTCTACAATGAGCAGTTCTTC. This encodes CASGKELYNEQFF.

This sequence joins TRBV30 and TRBJ1-1, with 8 bases lining up with TRBD1. The CDR3 loop spans 16 amino acids. Germline V lookup: CDR1 GTSNPN, CDR2 SVGIG (reference sequence). V dropped 4 bases and J dropped 0; count of bases not matched to a gene: 10. CDR3 DNA: TGTGCCTGGACCAGCGCCGGGACAGGAATGAACACTGAAGCTTTCTTT. This gives the protein CAWTSAGTGMNTEAFF.

V gene TRBV5-1 combines with J gene TRBJ2-7, with a tentative D call TRBD1 (5 bases). Germline V lookup: CDR1 SGHRS, CDR2 YFSETQ. The CDR3 runs to 15 residues. Trimming stripped 0 bases from V and 5 bases from J, with 15 bases between. The CDR3 DNA reads as TGCGCCAGCAGCTTGGCGCCCTGGCAGGGCAACGAGCAGTACTTC. It specifies CASSLAPWQGNEQYF.

In this sample, this clone turned up many times. The V gene is TRBV12-5, the J gene TRBJ1-1; 9 positions agree with TRBD1. V shed 5 bases and J 3 bases; nucleotides not matched to a gene: 4. The CDR3 spans 14 residues. Germline CDR1 is LGHNT and CDR2 is FRNRAP. CDR3 DNA: TGTGCTAGTGGTATCGGGACAGGGCACACTGAAGCTTTCTTT. As protein: CASGIGTGHTEAFF.

V gene TRBV7-3 combines with J gene TRBJ1-6, with unresolved D. Germline V gene sequence: CDR1 SGHTA, CDR2 FQGTGA. The V gene lost 1 base and the J gene lost 5 bases, with 9 bases spanning the gap. The CDR3 consists of 15 residues. For the CDR3, the DNA is TGTGCCAGCAGCTTAAAGGCCGGAGATAATTCACCCCTCCACTTT. Protein sequence: CASSLKAGDNSPLHF.

This sequence joins TRBV30 and TRBJ1-5; 9 nucleotides align to TRBD1. Germline V lookup: CDR1 GTSNPN, CDR2 SVGIG (reference sequence). The CDR3 contains 13 residues. V trimming: 1 base; J trimming: 11 bases; junction bases outside the gene matches: 6. The CDR3, as DNA: TGTGCCTGGAGTGAGGACAGGGGACAGTCCCAGCATTTT. This encodes CAWSEDRGQSQHF. The entire variable domain, with the rest obtained from reference TRBV30 and TRBJ1-5, is as follows: SQTIHQWPATLVQPVGSPLSLECTVEGTSNPNLYWYRQAAGRGLQLLFYSVGIGQISSEVPQNLSASRPQDRQFILSSKKLLLSDSGFYLCAWSEDRGQSQHFGDGTRLSIL.

V is TRBV6-5 and J is TRBJ1-6, with 8 nucleotides matching TRBD1. Germline V gene lookup returns CDR1 MNHEY and CDR2 SVGAGI. The length of the CDR3 is 15 residues. J lost 5 bases, V lost 5 bases, and 5 bases had no gene match. CDR3 loop: CASSNDRGHNSPLHF. The CDR3 bases are TGTGCCAGCAGTAACGACAGGGGTCATAATTCACCCCTCCACTTT.

The chain has TRBV19 and TRBJ2-3; 10 bases align to TRBD1. V lost 5 bases to trimming and J lost 7 bases; unmatched junction nucleotides: 15. The CDR3 has 17 residues. Germline CDR1 LNHDA, CDR2 SQIVND (reference sequence). CDR3 sequence (DNA): TGTGCCAGTAGTCCCAAGACAGGGGGCCCTGATTTTTATACGCAGTATTTT. Amino acid sequence: CASSPKTGGPDFYTQYF.

V usage is TRBV29-1 and J usage is TRBJ2-7; D perhaps matches TRBD2 (5 bases). Trimming left V 2 bases short and J 7 bases short, with 15 bases between. The CDR3 spans 13 residues. The germline gives CDR1 SQVTM, CDR2 ANQGSEA. Here the CDR3 reads CSVESGGRGEQYF. The CDR3 region has the DNA TGCAGCGTTGAATCGGGCGGCCGAGGGGAGCAGTACTTC.

The rearrangement joins TRBV5-1 to TRBJ2-6; TRBD2 is a possible D gene (6 bases). Trimming took off 0 bases at V and 1 base at J, with 8 bases between the two ends. The germline V gene has CDR1 SGHRS and CDR2 YFSETQ. This CDR3 has 16 residues. The CDR3 DNA follows: TGCGCCAGCAGCTTGGAAGGAGGGTCTGGGGCCAACGTCCTGACTTTC. This translates into CASSLEGGSGANVLTF. Full variable domain (remainder filled in from reference TRBV5-1 and TRBJ2-6): KAGVTQTPRYLIKTRGQQVTLSCSPISGHRSVSWYQQTPGQGLQFLFEYFSETQRNKGNFPGRFSGRQFSNSRSEMNVSTLELGDSALYLCASSLEGGSGANVLTFGAGSRLTVL.